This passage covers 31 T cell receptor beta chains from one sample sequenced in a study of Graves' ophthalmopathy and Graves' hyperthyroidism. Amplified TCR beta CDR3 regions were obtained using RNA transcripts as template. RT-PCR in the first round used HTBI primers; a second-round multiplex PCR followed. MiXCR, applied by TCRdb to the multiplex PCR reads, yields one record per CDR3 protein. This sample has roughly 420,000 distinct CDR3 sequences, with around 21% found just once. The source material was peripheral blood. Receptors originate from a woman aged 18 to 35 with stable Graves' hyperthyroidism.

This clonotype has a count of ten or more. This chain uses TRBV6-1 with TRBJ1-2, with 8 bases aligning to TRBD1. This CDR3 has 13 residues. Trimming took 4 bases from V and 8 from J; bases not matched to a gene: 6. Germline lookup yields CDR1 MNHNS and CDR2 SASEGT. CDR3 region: CASSADRVGGYTF. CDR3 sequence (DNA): TGTGCCAGCAGTGCGGACAGGGTAGGCGGCTACACCTTC.

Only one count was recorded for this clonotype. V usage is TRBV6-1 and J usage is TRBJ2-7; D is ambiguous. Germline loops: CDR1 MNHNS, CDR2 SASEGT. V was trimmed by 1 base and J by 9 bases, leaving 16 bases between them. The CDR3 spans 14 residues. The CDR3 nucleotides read TGTGCCAGCAGTGAAGGAACCCTGACCTCCGGGCAGTACTTC. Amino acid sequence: CASSEGTLTSGQYF.

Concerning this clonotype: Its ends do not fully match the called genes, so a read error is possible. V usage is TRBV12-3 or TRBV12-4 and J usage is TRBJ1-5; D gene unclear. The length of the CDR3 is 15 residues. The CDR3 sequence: CASSLSGYSNQPQRF. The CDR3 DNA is TGTGCCAGCAGTTTATCGGGGTATAGCAATCAGCCCCAGCGTTTT.

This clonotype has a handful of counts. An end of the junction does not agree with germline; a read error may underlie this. CDR3 protein: CASSLAWSQDIKYF. The CDR3 DNA sequence: TGTGCCAGCAGCTTAGCCTGGTCCCAGGACATTAAGTACTTC. The chain joins TRBV11-2 to TRBJ2-4; D perhaps matches TRBD1 (5 bases). The germline CDR1 and CDR2 sequences are SGHAT and FQNNGV. The CDR3 is 14 amino acids.

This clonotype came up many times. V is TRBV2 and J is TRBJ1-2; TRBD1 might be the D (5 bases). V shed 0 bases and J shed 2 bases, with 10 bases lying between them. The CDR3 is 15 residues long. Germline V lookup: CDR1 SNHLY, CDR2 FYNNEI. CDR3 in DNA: TGTGCCAGCAGTGAAGCGCCCCCAGGGAACTATGGCTACACCTTC. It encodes CASSEAPPGNYGYTF.

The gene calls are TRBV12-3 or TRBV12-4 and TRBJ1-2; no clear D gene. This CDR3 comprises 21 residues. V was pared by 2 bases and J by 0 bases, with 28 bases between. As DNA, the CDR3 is TGTGCCAGCAGTTTAATTATATCGGTCGACTCTCCGTCCAGGCCTAACTATGGCTACACCTTC. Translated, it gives CASSLIISVDSPSRPNYGYTF.

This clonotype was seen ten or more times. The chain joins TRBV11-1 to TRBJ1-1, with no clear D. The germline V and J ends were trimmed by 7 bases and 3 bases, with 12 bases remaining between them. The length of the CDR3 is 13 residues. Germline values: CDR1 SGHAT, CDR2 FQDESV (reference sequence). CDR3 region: CASTSPWDTEAFF. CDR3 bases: TGTGCCAGCACATCGCCCTGGGACACTGAAGCTTTCTTT.

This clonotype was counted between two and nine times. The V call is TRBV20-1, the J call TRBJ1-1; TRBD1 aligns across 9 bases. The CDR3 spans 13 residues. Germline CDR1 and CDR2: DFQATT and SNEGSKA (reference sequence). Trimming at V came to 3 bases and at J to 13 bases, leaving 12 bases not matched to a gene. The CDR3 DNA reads TGCAGTGCTAGGGCAGGACAGGGGCCCAGGGATTTCTTT. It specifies CSARAGQGPRDFF.

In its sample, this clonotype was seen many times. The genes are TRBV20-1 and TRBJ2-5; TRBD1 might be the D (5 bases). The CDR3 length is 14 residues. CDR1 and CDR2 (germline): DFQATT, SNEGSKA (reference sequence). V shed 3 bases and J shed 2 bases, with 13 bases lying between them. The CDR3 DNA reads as TGCAGTGCTAGCCAGACAGAAATACAAGAGACCCAGTACTTC. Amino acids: CSASQTEIQETQYF.

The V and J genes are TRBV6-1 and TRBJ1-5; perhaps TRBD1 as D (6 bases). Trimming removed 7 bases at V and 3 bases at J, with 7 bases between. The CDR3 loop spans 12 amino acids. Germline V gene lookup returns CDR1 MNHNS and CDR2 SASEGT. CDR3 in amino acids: CASTGANQPQHF. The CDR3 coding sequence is TGTGCCAGCACAGGGGCCAATCAGCCCCAGCATTTT.

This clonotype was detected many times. CDR3 in DNA: TGCGCCAGCAGCCCCAGCTGGGACGAGTATTCACCCCTCCACTTT. It encodes CASSPSWDEYSPLHF. The chain carries TRBV5-1 and TRBJ1-6; TRBD1 is a possible D gene (5 bases). This CDR3 is built from 15 residues. CDR1 and CDR2 from the germline V gene are SGHRS and YFSETQ. Trimming removed 4 bases from V and 8 bases from J, with 16 bases in between.

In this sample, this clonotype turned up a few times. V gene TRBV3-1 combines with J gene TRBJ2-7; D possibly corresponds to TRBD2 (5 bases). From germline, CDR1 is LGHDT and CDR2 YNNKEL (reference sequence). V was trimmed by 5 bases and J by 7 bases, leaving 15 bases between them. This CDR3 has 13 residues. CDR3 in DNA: TGTGCCAGCAGCTGGACCGACCCGGGGGAGCAGTACTTC. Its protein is CASSWTDPGEQYF.

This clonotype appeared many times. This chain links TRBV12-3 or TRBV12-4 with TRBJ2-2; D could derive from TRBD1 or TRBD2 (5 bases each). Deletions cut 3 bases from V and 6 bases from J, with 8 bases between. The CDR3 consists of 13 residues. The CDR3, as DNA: TGTGCCAGCAGTTTGGGGGTCGCCGGGGAGCTGTTTTTT. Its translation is CASSLGVAGELFF.

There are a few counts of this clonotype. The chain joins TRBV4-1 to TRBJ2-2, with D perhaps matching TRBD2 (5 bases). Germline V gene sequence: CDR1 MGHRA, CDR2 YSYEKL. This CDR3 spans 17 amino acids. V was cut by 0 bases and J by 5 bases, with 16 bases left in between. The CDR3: CASSQDLARRGTGELFF. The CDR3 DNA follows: TGCGCCAGCAGCCAAGATTTGGCCCGACGCGGGACCGGGGAGCTGTTTTTT.

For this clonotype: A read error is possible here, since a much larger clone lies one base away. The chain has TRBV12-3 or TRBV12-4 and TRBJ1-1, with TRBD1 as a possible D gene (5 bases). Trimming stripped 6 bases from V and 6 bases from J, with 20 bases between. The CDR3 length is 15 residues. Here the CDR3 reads CASRRGVGVYAEAFF. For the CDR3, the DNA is TGTGCCAGCAGGCGCGGCGTGGGGGTTTACGCTGAAGCTTTCTTT.

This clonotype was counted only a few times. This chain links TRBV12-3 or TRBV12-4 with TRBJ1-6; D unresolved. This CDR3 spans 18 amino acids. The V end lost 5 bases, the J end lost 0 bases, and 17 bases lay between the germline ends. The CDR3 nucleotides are TGTGCCAGCAGTCGCACGGGCAGTGAGAGCTCCTATAATTCACCCCTCCACTTT. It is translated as CASSRTGSESSYNSPLHF.

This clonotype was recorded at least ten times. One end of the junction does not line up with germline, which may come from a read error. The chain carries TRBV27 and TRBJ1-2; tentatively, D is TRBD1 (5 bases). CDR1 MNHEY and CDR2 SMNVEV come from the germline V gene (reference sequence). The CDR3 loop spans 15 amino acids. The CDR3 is CAGSFRQPYPYGYTF. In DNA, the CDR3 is TGTGCCGGCAGTTTCAGACAGCCCTACCCCTATGGCTACACCTTC.

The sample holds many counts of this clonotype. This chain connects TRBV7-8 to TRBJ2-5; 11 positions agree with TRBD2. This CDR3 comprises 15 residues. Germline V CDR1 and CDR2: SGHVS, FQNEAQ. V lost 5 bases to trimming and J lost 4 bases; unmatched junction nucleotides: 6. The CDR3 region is CASSPGLAGAETQYF. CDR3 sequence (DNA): TGTGCCAGCAGCCCCGGACTAGCGGGTGCAGAGACCCAGTACTTC.

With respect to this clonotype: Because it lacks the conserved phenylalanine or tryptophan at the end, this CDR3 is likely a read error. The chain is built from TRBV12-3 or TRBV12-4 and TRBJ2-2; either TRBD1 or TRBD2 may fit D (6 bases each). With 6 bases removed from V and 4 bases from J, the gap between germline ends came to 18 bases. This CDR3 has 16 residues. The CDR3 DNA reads TGTGCCAGCAGCGCGACTTGCGGAGGGGGCACCGGGGAGCTGTTTGTT. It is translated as CASSATCGGGTGELFV.

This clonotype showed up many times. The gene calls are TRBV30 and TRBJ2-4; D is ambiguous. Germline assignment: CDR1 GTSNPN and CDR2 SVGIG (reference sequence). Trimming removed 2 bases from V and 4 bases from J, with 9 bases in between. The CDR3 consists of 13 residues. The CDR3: CAWSSENKNIQYF. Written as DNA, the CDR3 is TGTGCCTGGAGTTCTGAAAATAAAAACATTCAGTACTTC.

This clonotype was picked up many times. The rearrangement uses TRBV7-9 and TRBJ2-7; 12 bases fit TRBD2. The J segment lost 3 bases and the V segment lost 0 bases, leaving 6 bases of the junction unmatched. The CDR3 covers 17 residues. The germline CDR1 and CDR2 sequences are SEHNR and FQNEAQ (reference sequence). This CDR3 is CASSLATSGSYRYEQYF. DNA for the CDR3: TGTGCCAGCAGCTTAGCGACTAGCGGGAGCTACCGCTACGAGCAGTACTTC.

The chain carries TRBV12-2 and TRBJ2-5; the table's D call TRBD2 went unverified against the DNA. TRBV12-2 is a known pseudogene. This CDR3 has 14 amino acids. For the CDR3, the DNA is TGTGCCTGCAGCTCCTCCTATGGTCAAGAGACCCAGTACTTC. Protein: CACSSSYGQETQYF.

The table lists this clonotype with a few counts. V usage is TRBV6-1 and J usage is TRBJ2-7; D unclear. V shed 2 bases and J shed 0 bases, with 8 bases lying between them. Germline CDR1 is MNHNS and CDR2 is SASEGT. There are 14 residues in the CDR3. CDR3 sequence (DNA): TGTGCCAGCAGTGAATCGCGCAGCTCCTACGAGCAGTACTTC. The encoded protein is CASSESRSSYEQYF.

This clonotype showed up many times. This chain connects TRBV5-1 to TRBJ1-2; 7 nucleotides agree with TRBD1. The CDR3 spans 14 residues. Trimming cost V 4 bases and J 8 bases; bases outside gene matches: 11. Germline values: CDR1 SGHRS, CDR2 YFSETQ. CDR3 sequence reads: CASSPLSQGQGYTF. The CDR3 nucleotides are TGCGCCAGCAGCCCACTGTCACAGGGGCAGGGCTACACCTTC.

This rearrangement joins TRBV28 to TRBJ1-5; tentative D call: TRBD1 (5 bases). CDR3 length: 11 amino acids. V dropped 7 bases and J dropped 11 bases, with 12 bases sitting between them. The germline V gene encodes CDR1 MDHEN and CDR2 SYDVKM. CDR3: CASIVQGAQHF. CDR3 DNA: TGTGCCAGCATCGTTCAGGGAGCCCAGCATTTT.

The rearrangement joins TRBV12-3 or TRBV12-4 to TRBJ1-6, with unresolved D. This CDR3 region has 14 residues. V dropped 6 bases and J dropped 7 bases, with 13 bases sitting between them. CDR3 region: CASSRSTGNSPLHF. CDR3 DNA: TGTGCCAGCAGCCGCTCGACGGGGAATTCACCCCTCCACTTT.

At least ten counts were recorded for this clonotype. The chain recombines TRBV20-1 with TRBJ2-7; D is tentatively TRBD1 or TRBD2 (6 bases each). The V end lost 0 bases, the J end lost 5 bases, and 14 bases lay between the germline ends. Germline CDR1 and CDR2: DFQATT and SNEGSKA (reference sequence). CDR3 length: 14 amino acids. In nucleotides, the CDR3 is TGCAGTGCTAGAGATCTTGGGGGGCGGGACGAGCAGTACTTC. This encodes CSARDLGGRDEQYF.

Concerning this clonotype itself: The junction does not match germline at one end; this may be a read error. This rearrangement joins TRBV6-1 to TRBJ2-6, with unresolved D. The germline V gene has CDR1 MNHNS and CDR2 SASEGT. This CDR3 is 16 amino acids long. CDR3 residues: CASSLSALSGSNVLTF. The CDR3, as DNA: TGTGCCAGCAGCTTGTCAGCCCTTTCTGGGTCCAACGTTCTGACTTTC.

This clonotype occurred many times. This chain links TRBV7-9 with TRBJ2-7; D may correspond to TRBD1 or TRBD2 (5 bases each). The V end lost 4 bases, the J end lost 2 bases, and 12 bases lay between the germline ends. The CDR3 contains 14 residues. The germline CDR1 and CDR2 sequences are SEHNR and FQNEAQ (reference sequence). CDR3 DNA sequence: TGTGCCAGCAGCTCGGGACGGATAACCTACGAGCAGTACTTC. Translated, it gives CASSSGRITYEQYF.

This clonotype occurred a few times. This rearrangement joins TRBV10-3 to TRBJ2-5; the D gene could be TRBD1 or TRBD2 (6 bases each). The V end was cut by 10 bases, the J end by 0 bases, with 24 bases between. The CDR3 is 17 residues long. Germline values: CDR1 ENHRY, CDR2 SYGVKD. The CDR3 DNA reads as TGTGCCACACTGCGGGACACCACCTTGGGGTACCAAGAGACCCAGTACTTC. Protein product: CATLRDTTLGYQETQYF.

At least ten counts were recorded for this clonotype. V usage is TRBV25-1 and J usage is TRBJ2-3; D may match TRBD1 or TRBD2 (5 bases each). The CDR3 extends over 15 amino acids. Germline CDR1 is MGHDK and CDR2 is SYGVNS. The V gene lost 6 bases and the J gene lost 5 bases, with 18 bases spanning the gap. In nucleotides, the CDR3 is TGTGCCAGCAGGAACACGGGACCAGCCAGAGATACGCAGTATTTT. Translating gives CASRNTGPARDTQYF.